This TCR beta chain was profiled in a study of T cell repertoires in cytomegalovirus infection. For the study at large: Recently identified HLA-C-restricted and well-studied HLA-B-restricted CMV epitopes were used. Matching HLA type and CMV infection were both indicated by public TCR beta signatures.

Using its own MiXCR run on the reads, TCRdb lists one record per CDR3 protein. Here the sample spans approximately 76,000 distinct CDR3 sequences, around 42% being singletons. Losses at the gene ends were 3 bases for V and 3 bases for J; bases not matched to a gene: 9. CDR1 and CDR2 (germline): SGHTS, YDEGEE. This CDR3 spans 16 amino acids. Comment on this clonotype: Its antigen is unidentified.

Study-wide points: There were HLA-C-restricted CMV-specific TCR beta clonotypes dominating the ex vivo response.

Sequenced material: CD8+ T cells from cultured PBMCs, taken from culture after CMV antigen stimulation. The chain is built from TRBV5-8 and TRBJ2-5; 9 nucleotides match TRBD2. The receptor was isolated from a human donor in good health (CMV status not recorded). Some clones in this sample may be carry-over from other donors' samples. This CDR3 is CASSSSGLASEETQYF. In DNA, the CDR3 is TGTGCCAGCAGCTCATCGGGACTAGCCTCCGAAGAGACCCAGTACTTC.